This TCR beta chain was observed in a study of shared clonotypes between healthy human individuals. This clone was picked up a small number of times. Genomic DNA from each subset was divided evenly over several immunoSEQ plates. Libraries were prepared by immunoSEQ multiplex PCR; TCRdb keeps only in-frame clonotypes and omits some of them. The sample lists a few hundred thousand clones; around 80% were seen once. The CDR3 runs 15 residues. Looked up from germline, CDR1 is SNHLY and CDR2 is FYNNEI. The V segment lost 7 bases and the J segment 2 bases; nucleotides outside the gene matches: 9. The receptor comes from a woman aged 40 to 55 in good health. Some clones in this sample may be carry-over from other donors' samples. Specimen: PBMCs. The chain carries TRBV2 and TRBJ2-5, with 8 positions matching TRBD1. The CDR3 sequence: CASTLRQGRQETQYF. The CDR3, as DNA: TGTGCCAGCACCTTGAGACAGGGGAGGCAAGAGACCCAGTACTTC.